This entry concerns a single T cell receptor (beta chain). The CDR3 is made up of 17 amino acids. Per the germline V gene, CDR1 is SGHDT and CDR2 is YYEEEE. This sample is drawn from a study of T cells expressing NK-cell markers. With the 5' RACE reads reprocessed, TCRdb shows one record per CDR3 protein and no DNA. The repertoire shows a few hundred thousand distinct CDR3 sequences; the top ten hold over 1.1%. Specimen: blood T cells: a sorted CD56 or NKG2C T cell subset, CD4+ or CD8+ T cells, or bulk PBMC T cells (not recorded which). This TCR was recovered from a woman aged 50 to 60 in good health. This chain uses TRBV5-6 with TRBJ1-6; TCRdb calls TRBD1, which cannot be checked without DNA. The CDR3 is CASSLASGRRADSPLHF.